This record concerns one TCR beta chain sequence. This clone's antigen is unknown. The input lacks base qualities; no much larger clone sits a single base away. Library method: the immunoSEQ multiplex PCR assay. TCRdb stores this immuneACCESS table with in-frame sequences only. Part of the clones is absent; in the studies checked, under half of the shortfall reflects unresolved V genes, and no reason is known for the rest. Recorded for this sample are about 110,000 clones; about 84% of them occurred a single time. The ten largest clones capture over 2% of the sample. The data were obtained in a study of radiotherapy plus CTLA-4 blockade in lung cancer listed by TCRdb under 2018. At the level of the whole study: Objective responses occurred in 18% of enrolled patients, and 25% to 40% achieved disease control. The full study reports these points: After treatment with radiotherapy and ipilimumab, TCR clones that originated in tumors expanded in peripheral blood. The strongest predictors of response, as reported, were early dynamic changes in blood T cell clones along with a rise in serum interferon-beta after radiation.

In this study, focal radiation therapy paired with CTLA-4 blockade (ipilimumab) was tested in patients who had chemo-refractory metastatic non-small-cell lung cancer. The CDR3 starts with the cysteine, ends with the phenylalanine, and has 17 residues. The kept DNA is CDR3 alone, 51 bases in frame from the first base. Reading the germline V gene (reference sequence) gives CDR1 LNHDA and CDR2 SQIVND. Trimming accounts for 4 bases at V and 4 bases at J, while the number of junction bases matched to no gene is 8. The sequence links TRBV19 to TRBJ1-5; 12 nucleotides in the junction match TRBD1. Material: peripheral blood, obtained from a patient treated with radiotherapy plus ipilimumab. The sequence was obtained from a human donor with non-small cell lung cancer that progressed on radiotherapy plus ipilimumab. Some clones in this sample may be carry-over from other donors' samples. At the DNA level, the sequence is TGTGCCAGTAGTAGGGACAGGGGGCCCAGTGCTAATCAGCCCCAGCATTTT. It is translated as CASSRDRGPSANQPQHF.